Below are 11 T cell receptor beta chains sequenced from a single sample in a study of T cell responses to AZD1222 COVID-19 vaccine. TCRdb's copy holds only in-frame clones and misses some; the assay was immunoSEQ multiplex PCR. The sample contains approximately 150,000 clones, 88% of which appear only once. The sequences come from peripheral blood, collected 28 days after the second dose of the MenACWY control vaccine. The source is an adult who received the MenACWY meningococcal vaccine as a control.

V gene TRBV6-5 combines with J gene TRBJ1-5; D unresolved. With 8 bases removed from V and 0 bases from J, the gap between germline ends came to 2 bases. Germline loops: CDR1 MNHEY, CDR2 SVGAGI. There are 11 residues in the CDR3. The CDR3 loop reads CASGSNQPQHF. The CDR3 nucleotides read TGTGCCAGCGGTAGCAATCAGCCCCAGCATTTT.

This chain links TRBV30 with TRBJ1-1; D gene unclear. The CDR3 has 13 amino acids. The V end was cut by 1 base, the J end by 3 bases, with 9 bases between. CDR1 and CDR2 (germline): GTSNPN, SVGIG (reference sequence). The CDR3 spells CAWSDQLDTEAFF. The CDR3 DNA is TGTGCCTGGAGTGATCAGCTAGACACTGAAGCTTTCTTT.

The rearrangement links TRBV6-1 to TRBJ2-3; D tentatively fits TRBD1 or TRBD2 (5 bases each). The V end was cut by 1 base, the J end by 1 base, with 6 bases between. Germline loops: CDR1 MNHNS, CDR2 SASEGT. The CDR3 spans 14 residues. In nucleotides, the CDR3 is TGTGCCAGCAGTGAAGGAGGGGGCACAGATACGCAGTATTTT. Encoded protein: CASSEGGGTDTQYF.

This clone appeared a few times. The V gene is TRBV19, the J gene TRBJ1-1, with TRBD1 as a possible D gene (5 bases). CDR3 length: 12 residues. Germline V gene sequence: CDR1 LNHDA, CDR2 SQIVND (reference sequence). V was trimmed by 1 base and J by 9 bases, leaving 9 bases between them. CDR3 region: CASSIARTQAFF. The DNA for the CDR3 is TGTGCCAGTAGTATAGCCCGGACACAAGCTTTCTTT.

The gene calls are TRBV7-6 and TRBJ1-2, with 8 bases aligning to TRBD1. CDR1 and CDR2 from the germline V gene are SGHVS and FNYEAQ. The CDR3 runs 16 residues. The ends lost 4 bases at V and 5 bases at J; junction bases unmatched: 12. This chain's CDR3 is CASSSPRGDRSYGYTF. Here the CDR3 DNA reads TGTGCCAGCAGCTCACCAAGGGGGGACAGGTCGTATGGCTACACCTTC.

This sequence joins TRBV14 and TRBJ2-2, with 13 bases fitting TRBD2. The CDR3 sequence is 16 residues long. Germline V gene sequence: CDR1 SGHDN, CDR2 FVKESK. With V trimmed by 5 bases and J by 9 bases, 9 bases remained unmatched. CDR3 loop: CASSKRTSGSERELFF. The DNA of the CDR3 is TGTGCCAGCAGCAAAAGGACTAGCGGGAGTGAACGGGAGCTGTTTTTT.

The rearrangement uses TRBV6-5 and TRBJ1-5; possible D gene TRBD1, 6 bases. Germline CDR1 and CDR2: MNHEY and SVGAGI. V lost 2 bases, J lost 4 bases, and 9 bases lay in between. The CDR3 runs to 14 residues. DNA for the CDR3: TGTGCCAGCAGTTACGACAGGACAAATCAGCCCCAGCATTTT. Amino acids: CASSYDRTNQPQHF.

The rearrangement links TRBV11-3 to TRBJ2-7, with 8 bases matching TRBD1. Germline V CDR1 and CDR2: SGHNT, YENEEA. The CDR3 covers 13 residues. The junction had 9 bases not matched to a gene; V was cut back by 2 bases and J by 12 bases. CDR3 DNA: TGTGCCAGCAGCTTAATGTCAGGGGGCGAATCGTACTTC. This translates into CASSLMSGGESYF. Filled out from reference TRBV11-3 and TRBJ2-7, the complete variable domain reads EAGVVQSPRYKIIEKKQPVAFWCNPISGHNTLYWYLQNLGQGPELLIRYENEEAVDDSQLPKDRFSAERLKGVDSTLKIQPAELGDSAVYLCASSLMSGGESYFGPGTRLTVT.

The chain links TRBV30 to TRBJ2-5; D tentatively reads TRBD1 or TRBD2 (5 bases each). Trimming stripped 8 bases from V and 0 bases from J, with 13 bases between. The germline V gene encodes CDR1 GTSNPN and CDR2 SVGIG (reference sequence). This CDR3 comprises 13 residues. The CDR3 region is CAGPRDDQETQYF. CDR3 sequence (DNA): TGTGCCGGGCCCCGGGACGACCAAGAGACCCAGTACTTC.

The chain couples TRBV6-5 to TRBJ2-2; 9 bases line up with TRBD1. The CDR3 covers 16 residues. J gave up 4 bases and V 2 bases, and 5 bases lay outside the gene matches. Looked up from germline, CDR1 is MNHEY and CDR2 is SVGAGI. The CDR3 DNA is TGTGCCAGCAGTTACGGGACAGGGATTAGCACCGGGGAGCTGTTTTTT. This translates into CASSYGTGISTGELFF.

The chain carries TRBV6-5 and TRBJ1-4, with TRBD1 matching over 8 bases. Germline V gives CDR1 MNHEY, CDR2 SVGAGI. Trimming removed 2 bases from V and 5 bases from J; junction bases left unmatched: 4. CDR3 length equals 15 residues. CDR3 bases: TGTGCCAGCAGTTACCGCGGACAGGGAAATGAAAAACTGTTTTTT. It translates to CASSYRGQGNEKLFF.